Each of the 2 T cell receptor beta chains below was sequenced from the same sample in a study of blood T cell repertoires in COVID-19. Using immunoSEQ multiplex PCR, the repertoire was profiled, and TCRdb retains in-frame clones only, with some absent. The sample includes roughly 100,000 clones, roughly nine tenths of them seen just once. Sequencing was done on a sample of peripheral blood. The source is a woman of 80 years or more in a cohort sampled during active COVID-19.

V and J are TRBV6-5 and TRBJ1-5, with 8 bases fitting TRBD1. This CDR3 comprises 15 residues. Looked up from germline, CDR1 is MNHEY and CDR2 is SVGAGI. V was pared by 7 bases and J by 5 bases, with 10 bases of the junction left unmatched. Here the CDR3 DNA reads TGTGCCAGCACCCCCAGGGGGCGAGCGGATCAGCCCCAGCATTTT. Its translation: CASTPRGRADQPQHF.

The V and J genes are TRBV6-5 and TRBJ2-2; a weak D match, TRBD1 (6 bases). V lost 6 bases and J lost 4, with 15 bases in between. This CDR3 has 15 residues. Looked up from germline, CDR1 is MNHEY and CDR2 is SVGAGI. The DNA for the CDR3 is TGTGCCAGCAGCCCCCTCTTGACAGGCACCGGGGAGCTGTTTTTT. Amino acids: CASSPLLTGTGELFF.